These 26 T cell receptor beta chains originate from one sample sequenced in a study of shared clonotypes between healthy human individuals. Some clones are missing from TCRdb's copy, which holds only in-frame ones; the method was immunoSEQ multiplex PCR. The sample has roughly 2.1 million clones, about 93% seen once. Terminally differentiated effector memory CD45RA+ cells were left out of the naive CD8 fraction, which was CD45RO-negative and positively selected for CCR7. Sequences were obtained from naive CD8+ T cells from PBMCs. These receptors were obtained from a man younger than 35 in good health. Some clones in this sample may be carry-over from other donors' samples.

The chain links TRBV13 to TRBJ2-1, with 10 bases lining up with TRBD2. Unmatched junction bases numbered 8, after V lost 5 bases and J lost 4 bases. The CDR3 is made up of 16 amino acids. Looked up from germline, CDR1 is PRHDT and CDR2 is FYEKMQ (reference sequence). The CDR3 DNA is TGTGCCAGCAGCACCCCGACTAGCGGGCCATACAATGAGCAGTTCTTC. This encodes CASSTPTSGPYNEQFF.

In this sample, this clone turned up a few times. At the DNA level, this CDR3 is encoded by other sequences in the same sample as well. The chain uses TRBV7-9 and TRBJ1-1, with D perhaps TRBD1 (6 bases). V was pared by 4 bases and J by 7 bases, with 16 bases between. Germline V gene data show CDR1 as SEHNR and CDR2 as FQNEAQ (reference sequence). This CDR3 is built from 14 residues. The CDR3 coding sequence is TGTGCCAGCAGCTCACCGGGACACATGGATGAAGCTTTCTTT. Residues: CASSSPGHMDEAFF.

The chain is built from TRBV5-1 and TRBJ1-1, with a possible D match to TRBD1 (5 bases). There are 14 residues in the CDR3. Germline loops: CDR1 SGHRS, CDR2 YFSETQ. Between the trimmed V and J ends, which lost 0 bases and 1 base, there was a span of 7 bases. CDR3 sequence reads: CASSLVTGNTEAFF. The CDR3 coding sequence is TGCGCCAGCAGCTTGGTTACAGGGAACACTGAAGCTTTCTTT. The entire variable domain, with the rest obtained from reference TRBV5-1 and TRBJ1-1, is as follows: KAGVTQTPRYLIKTRGQQVTLSCSPISGHRSVSWYQQTPGQGLQFLFEYFSETQRNKGNFPGRFSGRQFSNSRSEMNVSTLELGDSALYLCASSLVTGNTEAFFGQGTRLTVV.

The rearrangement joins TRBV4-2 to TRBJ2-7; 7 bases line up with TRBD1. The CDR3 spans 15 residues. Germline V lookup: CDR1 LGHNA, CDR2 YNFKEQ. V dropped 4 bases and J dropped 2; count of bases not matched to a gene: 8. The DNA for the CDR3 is TGTGCCAGCAGCCCAAGAGACAGGGTTACCTACGAGCAGTACTTC. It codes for CASSPRDRVTYEQYF.

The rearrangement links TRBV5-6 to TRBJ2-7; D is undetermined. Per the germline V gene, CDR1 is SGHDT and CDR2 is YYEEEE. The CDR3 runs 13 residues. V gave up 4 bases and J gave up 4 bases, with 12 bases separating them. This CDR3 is CASSLGLNYEQYF. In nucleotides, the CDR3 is TGTGCCAGCAGCCTTGGCCTAAATTACGAGCAGTACTTC.

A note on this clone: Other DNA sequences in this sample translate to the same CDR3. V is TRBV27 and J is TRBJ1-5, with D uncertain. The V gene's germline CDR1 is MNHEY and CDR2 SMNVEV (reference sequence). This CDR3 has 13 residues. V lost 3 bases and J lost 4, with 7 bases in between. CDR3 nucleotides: TGTGCCAGCAGTTTCGCGGGGAATCAGCCCCAGCATTTT. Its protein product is CASSFAGNQPQHF.

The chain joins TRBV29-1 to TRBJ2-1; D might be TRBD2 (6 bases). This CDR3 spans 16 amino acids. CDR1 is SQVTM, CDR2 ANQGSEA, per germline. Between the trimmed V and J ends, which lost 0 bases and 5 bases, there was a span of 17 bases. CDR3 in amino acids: CSVEETRLVRNNEQFF. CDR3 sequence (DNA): TGCAGCGTTGAAGAAACCCGACTAGTTCGCAACAATGAGCAGTTCTTC.

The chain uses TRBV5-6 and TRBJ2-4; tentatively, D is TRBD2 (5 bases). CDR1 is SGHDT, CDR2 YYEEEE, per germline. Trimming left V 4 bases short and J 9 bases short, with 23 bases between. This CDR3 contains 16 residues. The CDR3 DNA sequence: TGTGCCAGCAGCCCTCCCGGTGAGGGTACCACGACCATTCAGTACTTC. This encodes CASSPPGEGTTTIQYF.

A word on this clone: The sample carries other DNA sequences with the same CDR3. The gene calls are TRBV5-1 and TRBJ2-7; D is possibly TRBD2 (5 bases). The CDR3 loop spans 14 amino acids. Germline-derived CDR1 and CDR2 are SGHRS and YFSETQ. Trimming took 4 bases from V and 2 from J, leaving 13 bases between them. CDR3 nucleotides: TGCGCCAGCAGCCCACGGGATAGCCCCTACGAGCAGTACTTC. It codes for CASSPRDSPYEQYF.

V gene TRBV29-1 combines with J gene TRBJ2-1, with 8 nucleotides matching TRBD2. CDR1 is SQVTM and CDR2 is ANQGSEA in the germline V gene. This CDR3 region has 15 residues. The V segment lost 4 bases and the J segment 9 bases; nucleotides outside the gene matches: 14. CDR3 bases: TGCAGCGTTGTTGGGCGGGACGGGAGGGAAGGTGAGCAGTTCTTC. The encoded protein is CSVVGRDGREGEQFF.

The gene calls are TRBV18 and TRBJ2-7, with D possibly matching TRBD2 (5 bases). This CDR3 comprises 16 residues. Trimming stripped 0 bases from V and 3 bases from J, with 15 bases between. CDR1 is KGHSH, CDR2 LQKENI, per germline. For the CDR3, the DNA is TGTGCCAGCTCACCACCCCCCGGACGGGGAGACTACGAGCAGTACTTC. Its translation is CASSPPPGRGDYEQYF.

CDR3 coding DNA: TGTGCCACCCTGAGGGCCGACTACGAGCAGTACTTC. Translated: CATLRADYEQYF. The chain recombines TRBV2 with TRBJ2-7, with D maybe TRBD2 (5 bases). Germline V gene lookup returns CDR1 SNHLY and CDR2 FYNNEI. The CDR3 runs to 12 residues. Trimming took 10 bases from V and 3 from J, leaving 13 bases between them.

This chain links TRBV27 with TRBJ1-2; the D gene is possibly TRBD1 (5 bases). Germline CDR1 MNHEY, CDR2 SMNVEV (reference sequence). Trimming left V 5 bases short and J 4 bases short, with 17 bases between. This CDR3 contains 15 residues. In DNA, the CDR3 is TGTGCCAGCAGTCCCCGACAGCTCTTCGGCTATGGCTACACCTTC. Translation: CASSPRQLFGYGYTF.

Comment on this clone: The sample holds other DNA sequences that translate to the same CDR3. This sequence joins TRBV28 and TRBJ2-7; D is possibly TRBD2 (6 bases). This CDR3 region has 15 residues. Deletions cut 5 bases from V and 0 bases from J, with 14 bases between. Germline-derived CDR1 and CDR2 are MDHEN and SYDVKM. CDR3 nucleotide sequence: TGTGCCAGCAGTCCCGGGACTGGGAGCTCCTACGAGCAGTACTTC. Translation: CASSPGTGSSYEQYF.

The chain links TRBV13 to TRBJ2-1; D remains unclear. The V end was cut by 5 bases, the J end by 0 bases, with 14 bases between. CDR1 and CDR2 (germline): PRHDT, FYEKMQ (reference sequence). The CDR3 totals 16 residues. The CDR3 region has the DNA TGTGCCAGCAGCCCCCAAGGGCTGAGCTCCTACAATGAGCAGTTCTTC. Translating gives CASSPQGLSSYNEQFF.

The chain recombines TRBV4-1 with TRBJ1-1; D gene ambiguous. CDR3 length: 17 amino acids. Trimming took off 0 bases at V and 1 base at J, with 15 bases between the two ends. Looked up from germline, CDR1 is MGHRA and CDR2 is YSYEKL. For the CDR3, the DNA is TGCGCCAGCAGCCAAGAACCCCGGGCCGAACCGAACACTGAAGCTTTCTTT. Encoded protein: CASSQEPRAEPNTEAFF.

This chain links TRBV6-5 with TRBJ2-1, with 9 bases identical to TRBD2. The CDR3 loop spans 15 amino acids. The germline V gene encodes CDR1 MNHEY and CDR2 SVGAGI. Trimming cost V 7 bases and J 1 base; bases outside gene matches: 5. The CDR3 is CASTALAGSYNEQFF. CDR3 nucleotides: TGTGCCAGCACAGCGCTAGCGGGGTCCTACAATGAGCAGTTCTTC.

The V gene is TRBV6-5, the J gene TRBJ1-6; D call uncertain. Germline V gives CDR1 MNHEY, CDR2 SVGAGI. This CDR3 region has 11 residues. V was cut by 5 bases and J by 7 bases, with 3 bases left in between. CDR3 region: CASSENSPLHF. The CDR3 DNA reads TGTGCCAGCAGTGAGAATTCACCCCTCCACTTT.

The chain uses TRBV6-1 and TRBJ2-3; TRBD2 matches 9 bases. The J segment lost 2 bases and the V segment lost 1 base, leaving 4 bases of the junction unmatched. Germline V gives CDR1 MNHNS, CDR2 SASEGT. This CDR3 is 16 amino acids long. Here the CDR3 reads CASSEGLAGTTDTQYF. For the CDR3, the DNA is TGTGCCAGCAGTGAAGGCCTAGCGGGGACCACAGATACGCAGTATTTT.

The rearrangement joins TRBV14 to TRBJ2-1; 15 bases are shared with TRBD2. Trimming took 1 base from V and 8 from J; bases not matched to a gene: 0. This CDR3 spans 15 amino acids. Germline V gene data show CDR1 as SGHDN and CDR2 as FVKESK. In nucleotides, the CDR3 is TGTGCCAGCAGCCAAGGGACTAGCGGGGGGGATGAGCAGTTCTTC. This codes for CASSQGTSGGDEQFF.

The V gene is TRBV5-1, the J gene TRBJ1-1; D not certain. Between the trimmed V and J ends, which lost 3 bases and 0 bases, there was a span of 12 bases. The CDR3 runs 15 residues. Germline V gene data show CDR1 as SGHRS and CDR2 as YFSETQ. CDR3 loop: CASSSSVTMNTEAFF. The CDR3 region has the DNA TGCGCCAGCAGCTCCAGTGTGACGATGAACACTGAAGCTTTCTTT.

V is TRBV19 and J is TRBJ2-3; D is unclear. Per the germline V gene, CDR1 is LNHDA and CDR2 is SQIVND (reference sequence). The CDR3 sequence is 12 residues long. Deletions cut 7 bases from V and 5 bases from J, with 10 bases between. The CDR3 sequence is CASNGLLDTQYF. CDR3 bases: TGTGCCAGTAACGGATTATTAGATACGCAGTATTTT. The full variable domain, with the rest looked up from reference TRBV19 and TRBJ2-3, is DGGITQSPKYLFRKEGQNVTLSCEQNLNHDAMYWYRQDPGQGLRLIYYSQIVNDFQKGDIAEGYSVSREKKESFPLTVTSAQKNPTAFYLCASNGLLDTQYFGPGTRLTVL.

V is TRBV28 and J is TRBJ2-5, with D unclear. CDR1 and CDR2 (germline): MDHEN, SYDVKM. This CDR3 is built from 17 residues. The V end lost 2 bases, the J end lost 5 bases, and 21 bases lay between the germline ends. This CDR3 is CASSLVAVARIGETQYF. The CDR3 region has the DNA TGTGCCAGCAGTTTAGTCGCGGTGGCTCGCATTGGGGAGACCCAGTACTTC. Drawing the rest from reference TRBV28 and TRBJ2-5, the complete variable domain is DVKVTQSSRYLVKRTGEKVFLECVQDMDHENMFWYRQDPGLGLRLIYFSYDVKMKEKGDIPEGYSVSREKKERFSLILESASTNQTSMYLCASSLVAVARIGETQYFGPGTRLLVL.

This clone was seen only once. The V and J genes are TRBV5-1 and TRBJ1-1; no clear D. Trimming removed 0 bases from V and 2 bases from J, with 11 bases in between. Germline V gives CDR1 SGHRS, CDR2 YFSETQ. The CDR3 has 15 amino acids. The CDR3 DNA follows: TGCGCCAGCAGCTTGGTTGGCCAGGCTAACACTGAAGCTTTCTTT. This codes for CASSLVGQANTEAFF.

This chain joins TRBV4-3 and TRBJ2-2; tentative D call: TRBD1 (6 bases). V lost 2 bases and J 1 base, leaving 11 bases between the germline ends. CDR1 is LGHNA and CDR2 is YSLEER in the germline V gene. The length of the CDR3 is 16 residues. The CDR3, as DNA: TGCGCCAGCAGCCAACGAGAGACAGGGAACACCGGGGAGCTGTTTTTT. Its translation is CASSQRETGNTGELFF.

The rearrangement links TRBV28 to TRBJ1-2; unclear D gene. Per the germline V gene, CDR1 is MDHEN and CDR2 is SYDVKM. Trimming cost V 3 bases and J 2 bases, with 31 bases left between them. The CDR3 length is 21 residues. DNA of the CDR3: TGTGCCAGCAGTTTTTATCCCCCTCTCGCTCAAGGACCGAGAAACAACTATGGCTACACCTTC. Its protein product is CASSFYPPLAQGPRNNYGYTF.